These 18 T cell receptor beta chains were sequenced from one sample in a study of CD8+CD57+ T cells in acquired aplastic anemia. Genomic DNA templated the TCR beta VDJ and CDR3 profiling. MiXCR, applied by TCRdb to the reads, yields one record per CDR3 protein. The sample has approximately 200,000 distinct CDR3 sequences, around 60% seen once; the top ten hold approximately 30%. Sequencing used sorted CD4+, CD8+, or CD8+CD57+ T cells (not recorded which) from PBMCs. The receptors come from a human donor in good health.

The chain has TRBV10-3 and TRBJ1-1, with D unclear. Germline values: CDR1 ENHRY, CDR2 SYGVKD. The CDR3 has 14 residues. Trimming removed 1 base at V and 0 bases at J, with 6 bases between. The CDR3 protein is CAISELGMNTEAFF. In DNA, the CDR3 is TGTGCCATCAGTGAGTTGGGAATGAACACTGAAGCTTTCTTT.

This clonotype was seen a handful of times. The chain has TRBV4-2 and TRBJ2-2, with 8 bases fitting TRBD1. This CDR3 region has 17 residues. V lost 2 bases, J lost 0 bases, and 5 bases stayed unmatched. Germline V gives CDR1 LGHNA, CDR2 YNFKEQ. The CDR3 nucleotides read TGTGCCAGCAGCCAAATGGACAGGGACTCGAACACCGGGGAGCTGTTTTTT. This encodes CASSQMDRDSNTGELFF.

V gene TRBV5-1 combines with J gene TRBJ1-2, with D possibly being TRBD1 (5 bases). Trimming left V 2 bases short and J 3 bases short, with 14 bases between. The CDR3 sequence is 15 residues long. Germline lookup yields CDR1 SGHRS and CDR2 YFSETQ. The CDR3 sequence: CASSFPAGVDYGYTF. The CDR3 nucleotides read TGCGCCAGCAGCTTCCCAGCGGGGGTGGACTATGGCTACACCTTC. The complete variable domain, with remaining parts taken from reference TRBV5-1 and TRBJ1-2, reads KAGVTQTPRYLIKTRGQQVTLSCSPISGHRSVSWYQQTPGQGLQFLFEYFSETQRNKGNFPGRFSGRQFSNSRSEMNVSTLELGDSALYLCASSFPAGVDYGYTFGSGTRLTVV.

The J gene is TRBJ2-7, the V gene TRBV20-1; TRBD1 matches 8 bases. V was clipped by 5 bases and J by 4 bases; unmatched bases: 10. Germline assignment: CDR1 DFQATT and CDR2 SNEGSKA (reference sequence). The length of the CDR3 is 14 residues. The CDR3 DNA reads TGCAGTGCTGCCTCAGGGGGCACGGGGTACGAGCAGTACTTC. Its translation: CSAASGGTGYEQYF.

V and J are TRBV7-3 and TRBJ2-1; maybe TRBD2 (5 bases). This CDR3 is 16 amino acids long. Germline CDR1 is SGHTA and CDR2 is FQGTGA. V was shortened by 5 bases and J by 4 bases, with 18 bases between the two germline ends. CDR3 coding DNA: TGTGCCAGCAGCCCCAGCGGCGCCTCTTGGTACAATGAGCAGTTCTTC. Translation gives CASSPSGASWYNEQFF. Together with reference TRBV7-3 and TRBJ2-1, the CDR3 gives the full variable domain: GAGVSQTPSNKVTEKGKYVELRCDPISGHTALYWYRQSLGQGPEFLIYFQGTGAADDSGLPNDRFFAVRPEGSVSTLKIQRTERGDSAVYLCASSPSGASWYNEQFFGPGTRLTVL.

This sequence joins TRBV7-9 and TRBJ2-7; 9 positions agree with TRBD2. This CDR3 has 16 residues. Trimming took 5 bases from V and 0 from J; bases not matched to a gene: 8. Germline-derived CDR1 and CDR2 are SEHNR and FQNEAQ (reference sequence). This chain's CDR3 is CASSHSVAGASYEQYF. CDR3 coding DNA: TGTGCCAGCAGCCATTCAGTAGCGGGGGCCTCCTACGAGCAGTACTTC.

V is TRBV20-1 and J is TRBJ2-5; TRBD2 matches 13 bases. The CDR3 runs to 17 residues. Trimming took 7 bases from V and 3 from J; bases not matched to a gene: 14. Per the germline V gene, CDR1 is DFQATT and CDR2 is SNEGSKA (reference sequence). CDR3 loop: CSVGTGLAGELKETQYF. CDR3 in DNA: TGCAGTGTTGGCACTGGACTAGCGGGGGAACTCAAAGAGACCCAGTACTTC.

The sample holds many counts of this clonotype. V gene TRBV2 combines with J gene TRBJ2-1, with D possibly TRBD1 on 5 matching bases. Trimming left V 5 bases short and J 1 base short, with 9 bases between. CDR3 length: 14 residues. Germline V gives CDR1 SNHLY, CDR2 FYNNEI. CDR3 sequence reads: CASSTRVSYNEQFF. The DNA for the CDR3 is TGTGCCAGCAGTACCAGGGTTTCCTACAATGAGCAGTTCTTC.

This sequence joins TRBV25-1 and TRBJ2-1; TRBD1 matches 7 bases. The length of the CDR3 is 14 residues. With 6 bases clipped from V and 5 bases from J, the junction kept 7 bases outside the gene matches. The germline CDR1 and CDR2 sequences are MGHDK and SYGVNS. The CDR3 region has the DNA TGTGCCAGCAGCCGGCCGGGACAGCACAATGAGCAGTTCTTC. Its translation is CASSRPGQHNEQFF.

As for this clonotype: A clone one base away is much larger, so this may be a read error. This chain connects TRBV14 to TRBJ2-1; D possibly matches TRBD1 or TRBD2 (5 bases each). The germline gives CDR1 SGHDN, CDR2 FVKESK. Trimming shortened V by 4 bases and J by 4 bases, and 14 bases separated the two germline ends. The CDR3 contains 15 residues. This CDR3 reads CASSLALGVYNEQFF. CDR3 nucleotide sequence: TGTGCCAGCAGCCTAGCCTTGGGGGTATACAATGAGCAGTTCTTC.

This clonotype was seen just once. The chain carries TRBV20-1 and TRBJ1-6; 7 bases match TRBD1. This CDR3 is built from 15 residues. The V gene end was trimmed by 0 bases and the J gene end by 5 bases; junction bases not matched to a gene: 4. Germline CDR1 reads DFQATT; CDR2 reads SNEGSKA (reference sequence). The CDR3 loop reads CSARDRGLDNSPLHF. CDR3 coding DNA: TGCAGTGCTAGAGATAGGGGGCTGGATAATTCACCCCTCCACTTT.

The chain uses TRBV19 and TRBJ1-1; D is ambiguous. Germline-derived CDR1 and CDR2 are LNHDA and SQIVND (reference sequence). V shed 3 bases and J shed 2 bases, with 7 bases lying between them. This CDR3 comprises 13 residues. The CDR3 sequence: CASSMSSNTEAFF. CDR3 nucleotides: TGTGCCAGTAGTATGAGCAGCAACACTGAAGCTTTCTTT.

The rearrangement uses TRBV12-3 or TRBV12-4 and TRBJ1-6; D may be TRBD1 (5 bases). The ends were cut back, 6 bases at V and 10 bases at J, with 16 bases in the middle. This CDR3 has 14 amino acids. CDR3 protein: CASRFRGHNSPLHF. The CDR3 nucleotides read TGTGCCAGCAGATTCCGGGGCCACAACTCACCCCTCCACTTT.

As to this clonotype: Possible read error: a much larger clone is one base away. The genes are TRBV27 and TRBJ2-3, with a possible D match to TRBD2 (5 bases). The CDR3 has 13 residues. CDR1 is MNHEY, CDR2 SMNVEV, per germline (reference sequence). The CDR3: CASSFGGSDTHYF. In DNA, the CDR3 is TGTGCCAGCAGTTTCGGAGGTTCAGATACGCATTATTTT.

V and J are TRBV7-2 and TRBJ1-1; maybe TRBD1 (5 bases). Germline V gives CDR1 SGHTA, CDR2 FQGNSA. V was cut by 2 bases and J by 0 bases, with 16 bases left in between. This CDR3 has 17 residues. As DNA, the CDR3 is TGTGCCAGCAGCTTACTGGTGGGACGGGCATTGAACACTGAAGCTTTCTTT. The encoded protein is CASSLLVGRALNTEAFF.

With respect to this clonotype: Germline is not matched at one junction end, which may reflect a read error. The chain recombines TRBV25-1 with TRBJ2-7; possibly TRBD1 or TRBD2 for D (5 bases each). Germline V gives CDR1 MGHDK, CDR2 SYGVNS. The CDR3 totals 15 residues. CDR3 residues: CANSDLAGTSYEQYF. Written as DNA, the CDR3 is TGTGCCAACAGTGACCTCGCTGGGACCTCCTACGAGCAGTACTTC.

The rearrangement links TRBV20-1 to TRBJ2-1; 9 nucleotides align to TRBD2. V lost 3 bases, J lost 6 bases, and 9 bases stayed unmatched. The CDR3 is 15 amino acids. From germline, CDR1 is DFQATT and CDR2 SNEGSKA (reference sequence). The CDR3, as DNA: TGCAGTGCTAGTTCCCTAGCGGGATGGGGCAATGAGCAGTTCTTC. This translates into CSASSLAGWGNEQFF.

The chain has TRBV4-2 and TRBJ2-1; 11 bases map to TRBD2. The junction had 10 bases not matched to a gene; V was cut back by 0 bases and J by 3 bases. CDR1 is LGHNA, CDR2 YNFKEQ, per germline. The CDR3 runs 19 residues. Here the CDR3 reads CASSQDTVAGGAVYNEQFF. In DNA form, the CDR3 reads TGTGCCAGCAGCCAAGATACGGTAGCGGGGGGGGCAGTCTACAATGAGCAGTTCTTC.